Presented here are 19 T cell receptor beta chains from one specimen sequenced in a study of shared T cell receptors in the human thymus. Generated by immunoSEQ multiplex PCR, the TCRdb table keeps only in-frame clones and is missing some. The data show approximately 760,000 clones, approximately 85% seen once. These same records also appear under a second study, on human thymus T cells.

Sequences were obtained from thymocytes. The receptors originated from a girl under three years old with a congenital heart defect.

The chain couples TRBV25-1 to TRBJ2-5, with D possibly being TRBD2 (6 bases). Germline CDR1 and CDR2: MGHDK and SYGVNS. Between the trimmed V and J ends, which lost 1 base and 0 bases, there was a span of 18 bases. The CDR3 is 18 amino acids. In DNA, the CDR3 is TGTGCCAGCAGTGAATCCCTAGAGGGCGGGGTAGACCAAGAGACCCAGTACTTC. Protein: CASSESLEGGVDQETQYF.

J is TRBJ1-2 and V is TRBV28; 10 bases are shared with TRBD1. Germline loops: CDR1 MDHEN, CDR2 SYDVKM. This CDR3 is built from 18 residues. Trimming took 2 bases from V and 5 from J; bases not matched to a gene: 14. CDR3 DNA: TGTGCCAGCAGTTTAGGAGGGACAGGGGCAGGTGCAGTTTATGGCTACACCTTC. This sequence encodes CASSLGGTGAGAVYGYTF.

The CDR3 is CASGLDRVYNEQFF. The CDR3 DNA follows: TGTGCTAGTGGTTTGGACAGGGTCTACAATGAGCAGTTCTTC. This sequence joins TRBV12-5 and TRBJ2-1; tentatively, D is TRBD1 (6 bases). V lost 1 base, J lost 3 bases, and 7 bases lay in between. The CDR3 totals 14 residues. Looked up from germline, CDR1 is LGHNT and CDR2 is FRNRAP.

V usage is TRBV4-1 and J usage is TRBJ1-5, with TRBD1 matching over 9 bases. The CDR3 consists of 19 residues. J gave up 6 bases and V 1 base, and 16 bases lay outside the gene matches. Per germline, CDR1 MGHRA and CDR2 YSYEKL. CDR3 protein: CASSQGSLDPGQGTQPQHF. CDR3 nucleotides: TGCGCCAGCAGCCAAGGGAGTTTAGATCCCGGACAGGGGACTCAGCCCCAGCATTTT.

This chain uses TRBV10-3 with TRBJ1-2, with a possible D match to TRBD1 (5 bases). Germline V CDR1 and CDR2: ENHRY, SYGVKD. V lost 6 bases to trimming and J lost 4 bases, with 9 bases between them. CDR3 size: 12 residues. The CDR3 coding sequence is TGTGCCATCAGGAAAGGGGCCTATGGCTACACCTTC. Amino acids: CAIRKGAYGYTF.

CDR3 amino acids: CASSYGVSGNTIYF. In nucleotides, the CDR3 is TGTGCCAGCAGTTACGGAGTTTCTGGAAACACCATATATTTT. V and J are TRBV6-5 and TRBJ1-3; D gene ambiguous. Germline V gene sequence: CDR1 MNHEY, CDR2 SVGAGI. The germline V and J ends were trimmed by 2 bases and 1 base, with 6 bases remaining between them. This CDR3 has 14 residues.

This chain uses TRBV28 with TRBJ2-5; TRBD1 is a possible D gene (5 bases). Trimming pared 4 bases from V and 3 bases from J, leaving 9 bases between. Germline CDR1 reads MDHEN; CDR2 reads SYDVKM. This CDR3 is 13 amino acids long. The CDR3 sequence is CASSSDSEETQYF. CDR3 sequence (DNA): TGTGCCAGCAGTTCCGACAGTGAAGAGACCCAGTACTTC.

This chain uses TRBV19 with TRBJ1-4, with 7 positions matching TRBD1. This CDR3 has 15 residues. Germline CDR1 reads LNHDA; CDR2 reads SQIVND (reference sequence). Unmatched junction bases numbered 9, after V lost 3 bases and J lost 8 bases. The CDR3: CASSICARGREKLFF. The CDR3 DNA reads TGTGCCAGTAGTATCTGTGCCAGGGGGAGGGAAAAACTGTTTTTT.

V gene TRBV6-5 combines with J gene TRBJ2-7; 9 nucleotides match TRBD1. The V gene end was trimmed by 3 bases and the J gene end by 3 bases; junction bases not matched to a gene: 9. The CDR3 spans 16 residues. From germline, CDR1 is MNHEY and CDR2 SVGAGI. The CDR3 sequence is CASSYVSNRGLYEQYF. For the CDR3, the DNA is TGTGCCAGCAGTTATGTCTCTAACAGGGGGCTCTACGAGCAGTACTTC.

In its sample, this clone was seen a few times. This chain joins TRBV5-5 and TRBJ2-3; D remains ambiguous. In germline, CDR1 is SGHKS, CDR2 YYEKEE (reference sequence). CDR3 size: 13 residues. Trimming removed 2 bases from V and 4 bases from J, with 8 bases in between. The CDR3 is CASSLGVADTQYF. The CDR3 DNA sequence: TGTGCCAGCAGCTTAGGAGTCGCAGATACGCAGTATTTT.

The chain has TRBV11-2 and TRBJ1-1, with 11 bases that match TRBD1. The V gene end was trimmed by 5 bases and the J gene end by 7 bases; junction bases not matched to a gene: 9. The CDR3 is 15 amino acids. Germline V gene lookup returns CDR1 SGHAT and CDR2 FQNNGV. The CDR3 region is CASSHRTGGGYEAFF. DNA of the CDR3: TGTGCCAGCAGCCATAGGACAGGGGGCGGCTATGAAGCTTTCTTT.

V gene TRBV5-1 combines with J gene TRBJ1-1, with 8 bases aligning to TRBD1. The germline V gene has CDR1 SGHRS and CDR2 YFSETQ. The CDR3 covers 20 residues. Unmatched junction bases numbered 19, after V lost 2 bases and J lost 1 base. The CDR3 DNA follows: TGCGCCAGCAGCTTACCAAGGCGTGGGCAGGGGGCGTGGGGGAACACTGAAGCTTTCTTT. This gives the protein CASSLPRRGQGAWGNTEAFF.

The CDR3 DNA reads TGCAGTGCTGGCCAGCAGTTCTTC. Translating it yields CSAGQQFF. The V call is TRBV20-1, the J call TRBJ2-1; D gene uncertain. CDR3 size: 8 residues. Germline CDR1 is DFQATT and CDR2 is SNEGSKA (reference sequence). Deletions cut 5 bases from V and 11 bases from J, with 4 bases between.

The chain couples TRBV2 to TRBJ1-2; possibly TRBD1 for D (6 bases). This CDR3 region has 14 residues. Germline CDR1 is SNHLY and CDR2 is FYNNEI. V dropped 3 bases and J dropped 6 bases, with 14 bases sitting between them. CDR3 DNA sequence: TGTGCCAGCAGTGAGGTGTGGGGGGGCAATGGCTACACCTTC. Translation: CASSEVWGGNGYTF.

The chain has TRBV28 and TRBJ1-5; 12 positions agree with TRBD1. Germline trimming cut 1 base from V and 6 bases from J; bases unmatched to any gene: 10. The germline gives CDR1 MDHEN, CDR2 SYDVKM. The CDR3 is 18 residues long. CDR3 nucleotides: TGTGCCAGCAGTTTATACCCCTCGGGACAGGGGGCGCGTCAGCCCCAGCATTTT. Protein sequence: CASSLYPSGQGARQPQHF. Combining the CDR3 with reference TRBV28 and TRBJ1-5 gives the whole variable domain DVKVTQSSRYLVKRTGEKVFLECVQDMDHENMFWYRQDPGLGLRLIYFSYDVKMKEKGDIPEGYSVSREKKERFSLILESASTNQTSMYLCASSLYPSGQGARQPQHFGDGTRLSIL.

J is TRBJ1-1 and V is TRBV7-2; 7 bases fit TRBD1. Germline lookup yields CDR1 SGHTA and CDR2 FQGNSA. V trimming: 0 bases; J trimming: 0 bases; junction bases outside the gene matches: 7. This CDR3 is built from 17 residues. The CDR3 region is CASSLAGTGAMNTEAFF. The CDR3 DNA is TGTGCCAGCAGCTTAGCGGGTACAGGGGCGATGAACACTGAAGCTTTCTTT.

The CDR3 is CASSRNRGAGEQETQYF. CDR3 sequence (DNA): TGCGCCAGCAGCCGTAACCGGGGAGCGGGGGAGCAAGAGACCCAGTACTTC. This chain links TRBV4-1 with TRBJ2-5, with 8 nucleotides matching TRBD2. V gave up 4 bases and J gave up 2 bases; unmatched junction bases: 12. This CDR3 has 17 residues. The V gene's germline CDR1 is MGHRA and CDR2 YSYEKL.

This clone was picked up a small number of times. The V gene is TRBV2, the J gene TRBJ2-3; 9 nucleotides line up with TRBD2. V dropped 4 bases and J dropped 0; count of bases not matched to a gene: 8. Germline V CDR1 and CDR2: SNHLY, FYNNEI. This CDR3 comprises 17 residues. The CDR3 DNA reads as TGTGCCAGCAGTGTGCGGGGGGGCGATAAGAGCACAGATACGCAGTATTTT. Its translation: CASSVRGGDKSTDTQYF. The full variable domain, in which reference TRBV2 and TRBJ2-3 provide the parts outside the CDR3, is EPEVTQTPSHQVTQMGQEVILRCVPISNHLYFYWYRQILGQKVEFLVSFYNNEISEKSEIFDDQFSVERPDGSNFTLKIRSTKLEDSAMYFCASSVRGGDKSTDTQYFGPGTRLTVL.

Only a few counts were recorded for this clone. J is TRBJ2-1 and V is TRBV2, with 9 bases that match TRBD1. This CDR3 is 15 amino acids long. The J segment lost 10 bases and the V segment lost 5 bases, leaving 12 bases of the junction unmatched. Per the germline V gene, CDR1 is SNHLY and CDR2 is FYNNEI. The CDR3 DNA reads TGTGCCAGCAGTCAACCCCGGGACAGGGAGCACGAGCAGTTCTTC. As protein: CASSQPRDREHEQFF.